Presented here are 5 T cell receptor beta chains from one specimen sequenced in a study of vaccination and CD4 T cells after COVID-19 (dated by TCRdb to the early 2020s). The receptor library was made with PCR. Sequencing was carried out with an Illumina iSeq 100. DNA from cultured CD4+ T cells underwent TCR sequencing with the Oncomine TCR Beta short-read assay at the Johns Hopkins FTIC core. TCRdb itself trimmed the public reads at Q25 with fastp, ran MiXCR and retained productive beta chains. All rows with the same CDR3 protein become a single entry with the most common DNA and genes. This sample lists 7,000 to 8,500 distinct CDR3 sequences; under 65% were detected once. The ten largest account for 30% to 40% of the sample. The treatment or condition label for this specimen denotes: roughly 10-day PBMC culture with coronavirus spike peptide pools or control peptides (ViraFEST assay). What these receptors recognize is not known.

The sequenced material came from CD4+ T cells from blood, cultured in vitro. These receptor sequences come from a human donor who had recovered from COVID-19.

This chain uses TRBV25-1 with TRBJ2-7; D assignment may be TRBD1 or TRBD2 (5 bases each). CDR1 MGHDK and CDR2 SYGVNS come from the germline V gene. The CDR3 covers 15 residues. V gave up 5 bases and J gave up 5 bases, with 19 bases separating them. As DNA, the CDR3 is TGTGCCAGCAGTCTCCCGGGACCTGAACCCCACGAGCAGTACTTC. Residues: CASSLPGPEPHEQYF.

V and J are TRBV19 and TRBJ1-1; TRBD1 might be the D (5 bases). The germline V gene encodes CDR1 LNHDA and CDR2 SQIVND (reference sequence). V dropped 5 bases and J dropped 0 bases, with 10 bases sitting between them. The CDR3 is 14 amino acids. Written as DNA, the CDR3 is TGTGCCAGTAGTCTCCCGGGGGTGAACACTGAAGCTTTCTTT. Protein sequence: CASSLPGVNTEAFF.

This chain joins TRBV24-1 and TRBJ2-2; D gene uncertain. This CDR3 comprises 14 residues. Trimming took 0 bases from V and 1 from J, leaving 2 bases between them. The V gene's germline CDR1 is KGHDR and CDR2 SFDVKD. CDR3 nucleotides: TGTGCCACCAGTGATTTGGTGAACACCGGGGAGCTGTTTTTT. Translation gives CATSDLVNTGELFF.

The V call is TRBV19, the J call TRBJ2-7; a possible D gene is TRBD2 (5 bases). V was cut by 5 bases and J by 1 base, with 15 bases left in between. CDR1 LNHDA and CDR2 SQIVND come from the germline V gene (reference sequence). This CDR3 is 15 amino acids long. CDR3 residues: CASSRRGRESYEQYF. As DNA, the CDR3 is TGTGCCAGTAGTCGACGGGGTAGGGAATCCTACGAGCAGTACTTC.

A note on this clonotype: This is likely a read error, given that the CDR3 carries no conserved phenylalanine or tryptophan at its end. The V call is TRBV7-9, the J call TRBJ1-5; possibly TRBD1 for D (6 bases). Germline-derived CDR1 and CDR2 are SEHNR and FQNEAQ (reference sequence). Trimming removed 5 bases from V and 5 bases from J, with 10 bases in between. The length of the CDR3 is 13 residues. The CDR3 protein is CASSADSYQPQHS. As DNA, the CDR3 is TGTGCCAGCAGCGCGGACAGTTATCAGCCCCAGCATTCT.